This entry lists 21 T cell receptor beta chains sequenced from one sample in a study of PD-1 blockade in classical Hodgkin lymphoma. Described time point: cycle 4 day 1 (C4D1), after about 6 weeks of nivolumab. Each patient experienced a relapse that followed autologous stem cell transplantation, and brentuximab vedotin exposure varied. Repertoires were generated with immunoSEQ multiplex PCR, while TCRdb's copy carries only in-frame clones and drops some. This sample carries 90,000 to 140,000 clones, roughly nine tenths of them seen once, and the ten largest clones take roughly 19%. The material was peripheral blood mononuclear cells (PBMCs), obtained before the fourth cycle of nivolumab. The receptors originated from a human donor with classical Hodgkin lymphoma.

This clone was seen more than once but under ten times. The chain couples TRBV28 to TRBJ1-2; 10 nucleotides align to TRBD1. CDR3 size: 13 residues. Germline values: CDR1 MDHEN, CDR2 SYDVKM. Trimming took 3 bases from V and 7 from J; bases not matched to a gene: 2. The CDR3 coding sequence is TGTGCCAGCAGTTTGGACAGGGGGACTGGCTACACCTTC. Its protein is CASSLDRGTGYTF.

The rearrangement uses TRBV30 and TRBJ2-1; 15 nucleotides line up with TRBD2. The germline CDR1 and CDR2 sequences are GTSNPN and SVGIG (reference sequence). This CDR3 region has 17 residues. The trim removed 5 bases at V and 9 bases at J, leaving 14 bases unmatched. DNA for the CDR3: TGTGCCTGGTTCGACAGGGGCACGGGACTAGCGGGAGGTGAGCAGTTCTTC. It yields the protein CAWFDRGTGLAGGEQFF.

A few counts support this clone. This chain connects TRBV28 to TRBJ2-5; D ambiguous. The CDR3 loop spans 12 amino acids. Trimming stripped 9 bases from V and 5 bases from J, with 13 bases between. Germline assignment: CDR1 MDHEN and CDR2 SYDVKM. In DNA form, the CDR3 reads TGTGCCAGTACCCGAGGTTTGGAGACCCAGTACTTC. Translation gives CASTRGLETQYF.

The J gene is TRBJ2-1, the V gene TRBV7-9; TRBD1 might be the D (5 bases). CDR3 length: 16 amino acids. V shed 5 bases and J shed 1 base, with 15 bases lying between them. Germline V gene data show CDR1 as SEHNR and CDR2 as FQNEAQ (reference sequence). This chain's CDR3 is CASSGQGMRSYNEQFF. CDR3 DNA: TGTGCCAGCAGCGGGCAGGGTATGAGGTCCTACAATGAGCAGTTCTTC. The variable domain in full, with the rest retrieved from reference TRBV7-9 and TRBJ2-1, is DTGVSQNPRHKITKRGQNVTFRCDPISEHNRLYWYRQTLGQGPEFLTYFQNEAQLEKSRLLSDRFSAERPKGSFSTLEIQRTEQGDSAMYLCASSGQGMRSYNEQFFGPGTRLTVL.

In this sample, this clone turned up a few times. V and J are TRBV6-1 and TRBJ1-1; D is unresolved. In germline, CDR1 is MNHNS, CDR2 SASEGT. The V gene lost 2 bases and the J gene lost 0 bases, with 4 bases spanning the gap. The CDR3 has 13 residues. The CDR3 coding sequence is TGTGCCAGCAGTGAAACCCTGAACACTGAAGCTTTCTTT. Its protein is CASSETLNTEAFF.

J is TRBJ2-7 and V is TRBV6-5; TRBD1 matches at 7 bases. The CDR3 extends over 14 amino acids. CDR1 and CDR2 from the germline V gene are MNHEY and SVGAGI. The trim removed 2 bases at V and 4 bases at J, leaving 5 bases unmatched. The DNA of the CDR3 is TGTGCCAGCAGTTACATGACAGGGCCATACGAGCAGTACTTC. Protein: CASSYMTGPYEQYF.

The V and J genes are TRBV6-5 and TRBJ2-5, with D perhaps given as TRBD1 or TRBD2 (5 bases each). The germline V gene encodes CDR1 MNHEY and CDR2 SVGAGI. V was pared by 6 bases and J by 5 bases, with 19 bases between. The CDR3 has 15 amino acids. The CDR3 DNA reads as TGTGCCAGCAGACGTCCGGGACCGTCCGGGGAGACCCAGTACTTC. Translation: CASRRPGPSGETQYF.

V and J are TRBV5-4 and TRBJ2-7, with TRBD2 matching 11 bases. V lost 3 bases and J lost 4; bases outside the gene matches: 3. The CDR3 has 14 amino acids. Germline V lookup: CDR1 SGHNT, CDR2 YYREEE (reference sequence). The CDR3 DNA reads TGTGCCAGCAGCTCGGGACTAGCGGTTTACGAGCAGTACTTC. Translation gives CASSSGLAVYEQYF. Supplemented by reference TRBV5-4 and TRBJ2-7, the full variable domain reads ETGVTQSPTHLIKTRGQQVTLRCSSQSGHNTVSWYQQALGQGPQFIFQYYREEENGRGNFPPRFSGLQFPNYSSELNVNALELDDSALYLCASSSGLAVYEQYFGPGTRLTVT.

The chain employs TRBV4-1 and TRBJ2-7; 7 bases align to TRBD1. CDR1 is MGHRA, CDR2 YSYEKL, per germline. V lost 5 bases, J lost 6 bases, and 4 bases stayed unmatched. The CDR3 totals 12 residues. In DNA form, the CDR3 reads TGCGCCAGCAGCTTACGACAGGGCGAGCAGTACTTC. Translation: CASSLRQGEQYF.

In this sample, this clone turned up a few times. In DNA form, the CDR3 reads TGTGCCAGCAGTTGGCAGAACACTGAAGCTTTCTTT. It specifies CASSWQNTEAFF. The chain couples TRBV4-2 to TRBJ1-1; no firm D call. The germline V gene encodes CDR1 LGHNA and CDR2 YNFKEQ. Trimming took off 6 bases at V and 1 base at J, with 6 bases between the two ends. There are 12 residues in the CDR3.

The chain links TRBV19 to TRBJ2-5; 11 bases are shared with TRBD2. The CDR3 loop spans 15 amino acids. Trimming cost V 5 bases and J 5 bases; bases outside gene matches: 7. Germline CDR1 is LNHDA and CDR2 is SQIVND (reference sequence). The CDR3 DNA reads as TGTGCCAGTAGTCCGGGACTAGCGGAGCGGGAGACCCAGTACTTC. It specifies CASSPGLAERETQYF.

This chain links TRBV28 with TRBJ2-7, with TRBD2 as a possible D gene (6 bases). CDR1 MDHEN and CDR2 SYDVKM come from the germline V gene. The CDR3 sequence is 13 residues long. V lost 4 bases to trimming and J lost 3 bases, with 10 bases between them. CDR3 bases: TGTGCCAGCAGTTCCGGAGGGAGCTACGAGCAGTACTTC. The encoded protein is CASSSGGSYEQYF.

Written as DNA, the CDR3 is TGTGCCAGCAGCTTGCTCCAGGGGGCCTACGAGCAGTACTTC. Translating it yields CASSLLQGAYEQYF. This chain connects TRBV5-6 to TRBJ2-7, with 7 bases matching TRBD1. Losses at the gene ends were 1 base for V and 2 bases for J; bases not matched to a gene: 3. The germline CDR1 and CDR2 sequences are SGHDT and YYEEEE. CDR3 size: 14 residues.

The chain has TRBV11-3 and TRBJ2-7; D gene uncertain. This CDR3 is 13 amino acids long. Germline V gives CDR1 SGHNT, CDR2 YENEEA. The germline V and J ends were trimmed by 1 base and 6 bases, with 10 bases remaining between them. The CDR3 sequence is CASSLGLGGEQYF. In nucleotides, the CDR3 is TGTGCCAGCAGCTTAGGTTTGGGCGGCGAGCAGTACTTC.

A few counts support this clone. The V gene is TRBV2, the J gene TRBJ2-7; D could derive from TRBD1 or TRBD2 (6 bases each). The V gene's germline CDR1 is SNHLY and CDR2 FYNNEI. V was pared by 2 bases and J by 5 bases, with 16 bases between. This CDR3 spans 15 amino acids. Here the CDR3 reads CASSEYLGGWNEQYF. The CDR3 coding sequence is TGTGCCAGCAGTGAATATTTGGGGGGCTGGAACGAGCAGTACTTC.

This chain connects TRBV6-5 to TRBJ2-7; the D gene is possibly TRBD2 (5 bases). The CDR3 has 14 residues. Germline CDR1 and CDR2: MNHEY and SVGAGI. V lost 0 bases and J 4 bases, leaving 10 bases between the germline ends. In DNA form, the CDR3 reads TGTGCCAGCAGTTACTCGAGGGAGACGTACGAGCAGTACTTC. Its protein is CASSYSRETYEQYF.

The count of this clone is one. The chain links TRBV4-2 to TRBJ2-7, with 9 bases aligning to TRBD1. This CDR3 has 15 residues. Germline V gene lookup returns CDR1 LGHNA and CDR2 YNFKEQ. Trimming cost V 1 base and J 2 bases; bases outside gene matches: 3. The CDR3 region is CASSQGDREAYEQYF. The CDR3, as DNA: TGTGCCAGCAGCCAAGGGGACAGGGAAGCCTACGAGCAGTACTTC.

The rearrangement joins TRBV7-9 to TRBJ1-1; D may be TRBD1 (5 bases). V lost 7 bases and J 1 base, leaving 16 bases between the germline ends. The CDR3 has 15 amino acids. Germline CDR1 and CDR2: SEHNR and FQNEAQ (reference sequence). CDR3 protein: CASILTSTGNTEAFF. Written as DNA, the CDR3 is TGTGCCAGCATCCTAACCTCAACAGGGAACACTGAAGCTTTCTTT.

This clone has just a few counts. J is TRBJ2-3 and V is TRBV7-9; 9 nucleotides line up with TRBD2. V dropped 5 bases and J dropped 3; count of bases not matched to a gene: 9. The CDR3 covers 16 residues. Germline V CDR1 and CDR2: SEHNR, FQNEAQ (reference sequence). The CDR3 DNA follows: TGTGCCAGCAGCAGGGAGGCGGGAGGGCCGACAGATACGCAGTATTTT. The encoded protein is CASSREAGGPTDTQYF.

The J gene is TRBJ2-7, the V gene TRBV30; TRBD1 agrees at 11 bases. This CDR3 region has 15 residues. V trimming: 1 base; J trimming: 0 bases; junction bases outside the gene matches: 2. Germline loops: CDR1 GTSNPN, CDR2 SVGIG (reference sequence). The CDR3 nucleotides read TGTGCCTGGAGTGGTGGGACAGGGGGCTCCTACGAGCAGTACTTC. It is translated as CAWSGGTGGSYEQYF.

The J gene is TRBJ1-2, the V gene TRBV28; D is perhaps TRBD1 (5 bases). Germline V gene data show CDR1 as MDHEN and CDR2 as SYDVKM. The CDR3 totals 12 residues. V lost 2 bases to trimming and J lost 7 bases, with 8 bases between them. The CDR3 DNA reads as TGTGCCAGCAGTTTAGGGGGACTTGGCTACACCTTC. Its protein is CASSLGGLGYTF.